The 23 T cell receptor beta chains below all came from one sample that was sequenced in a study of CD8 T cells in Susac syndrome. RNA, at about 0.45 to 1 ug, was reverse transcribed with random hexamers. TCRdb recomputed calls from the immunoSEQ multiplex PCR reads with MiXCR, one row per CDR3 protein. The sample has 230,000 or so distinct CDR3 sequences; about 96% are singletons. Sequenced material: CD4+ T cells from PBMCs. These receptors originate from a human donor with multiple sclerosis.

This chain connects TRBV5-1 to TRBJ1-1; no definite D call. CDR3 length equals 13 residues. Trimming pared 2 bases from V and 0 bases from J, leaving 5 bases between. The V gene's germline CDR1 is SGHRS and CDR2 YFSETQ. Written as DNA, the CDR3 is TGCGCCAGCAGCTTTCAGATGAACACTGAAGCTTTCTTT. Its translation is CASSFQMNTEAFF.

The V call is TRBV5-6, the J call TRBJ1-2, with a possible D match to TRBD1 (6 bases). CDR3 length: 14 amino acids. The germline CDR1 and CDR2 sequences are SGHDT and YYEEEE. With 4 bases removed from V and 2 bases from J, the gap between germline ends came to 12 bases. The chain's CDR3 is CASSHDRTNYGYTF. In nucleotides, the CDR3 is TGTGCCAGCAGCCACGACAGGACCAACTATGGCTACACCTTC.

CDR3: CASSQPSMADGSGTQYF. The CDR3 bases are TGTGCCAGCAGCCAACCATCTATGGCCGACGGGTCAGGGACCCAGTACTTC. This sequence joins TRBV3-1 and TRBJ2-5; D uncertain. Germline V gives CDR1 LGHDT, CDR2 YNNKEL (reference sequence). With 2 bases removed from V and 7 bases from J, the gap between germline ends came to 23 bases. This CDR3 contains 17 residues.

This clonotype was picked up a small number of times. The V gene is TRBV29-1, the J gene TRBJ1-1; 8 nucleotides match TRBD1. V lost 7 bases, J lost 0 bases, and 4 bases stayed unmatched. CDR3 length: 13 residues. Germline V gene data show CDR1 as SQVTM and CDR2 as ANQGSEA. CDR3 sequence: CSGRQGMNTEAFF. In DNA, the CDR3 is TGCAGCGGCCGACAGGGGATGAACACTGAAGCTTTCTTT.

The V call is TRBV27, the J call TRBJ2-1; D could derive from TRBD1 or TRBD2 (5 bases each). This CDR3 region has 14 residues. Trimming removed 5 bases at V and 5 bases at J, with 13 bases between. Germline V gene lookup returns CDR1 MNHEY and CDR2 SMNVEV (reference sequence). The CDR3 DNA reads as TGTGCCAGCAGTCCCTCCAGGGACCACAATGAGCAGTTCTTC. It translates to CASSPSRDHNEQFF.

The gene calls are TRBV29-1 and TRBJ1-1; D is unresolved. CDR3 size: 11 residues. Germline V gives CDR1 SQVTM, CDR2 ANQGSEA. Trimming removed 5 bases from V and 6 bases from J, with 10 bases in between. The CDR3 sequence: CSVFGVAEAFF. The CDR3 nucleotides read TGCAGCGTTTTCGGAGTCGCTGAAGCTTTCTTT.

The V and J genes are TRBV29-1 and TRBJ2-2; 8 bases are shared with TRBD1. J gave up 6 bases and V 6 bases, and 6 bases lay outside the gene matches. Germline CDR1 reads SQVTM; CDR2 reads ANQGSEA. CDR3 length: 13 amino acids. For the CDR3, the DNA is TGCAGCGTCAGGACAGGGTCGGCCGGGGAGCTGTTTTTT. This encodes CSVRTGSAGELFF.

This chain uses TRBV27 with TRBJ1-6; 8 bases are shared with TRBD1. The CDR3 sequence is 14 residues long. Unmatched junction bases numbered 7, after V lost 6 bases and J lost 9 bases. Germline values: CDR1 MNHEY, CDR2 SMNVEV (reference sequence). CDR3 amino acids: CASSRDRGFSPLHF. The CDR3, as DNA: TGTGCCAGCAGCCGTGACAGGGGATTTTCACCCCTCCACTTT.

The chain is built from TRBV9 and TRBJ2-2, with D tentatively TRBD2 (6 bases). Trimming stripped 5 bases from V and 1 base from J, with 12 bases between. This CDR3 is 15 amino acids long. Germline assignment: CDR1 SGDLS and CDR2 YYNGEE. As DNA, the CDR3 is TGTGCCAGCAGTCCAGAGGGAGGGAACACCGGGGAGCTGTTTTTT. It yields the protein CASSPEGGNTGELFF.

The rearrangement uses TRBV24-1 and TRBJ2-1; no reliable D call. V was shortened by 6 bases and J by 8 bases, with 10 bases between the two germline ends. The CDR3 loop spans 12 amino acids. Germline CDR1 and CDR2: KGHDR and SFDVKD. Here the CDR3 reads CATSLQGDEQFF. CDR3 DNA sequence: TGTGCCACCAGTCTCCAAGGTGATGAGCAGTTCTTC.

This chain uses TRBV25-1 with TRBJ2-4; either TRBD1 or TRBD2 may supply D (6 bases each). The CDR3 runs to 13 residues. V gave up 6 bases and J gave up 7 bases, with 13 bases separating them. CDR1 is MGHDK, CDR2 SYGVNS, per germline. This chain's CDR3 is CASRYREVNIQYF. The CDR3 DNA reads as TGTGCCAGCAGATACAGGGAGGTTAACATTCAGTACTTC.

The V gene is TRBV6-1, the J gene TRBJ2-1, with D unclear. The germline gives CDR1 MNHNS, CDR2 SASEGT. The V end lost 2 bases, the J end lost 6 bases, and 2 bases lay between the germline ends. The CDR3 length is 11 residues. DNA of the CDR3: TGTGCCAGCAGTGAACCCAATGAGCAGTTCTTC. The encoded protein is CASSEPNEQFF.

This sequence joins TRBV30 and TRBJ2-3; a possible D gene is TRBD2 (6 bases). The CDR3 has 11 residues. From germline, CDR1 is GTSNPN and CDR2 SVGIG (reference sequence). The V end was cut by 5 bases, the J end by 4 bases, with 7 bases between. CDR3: CAWGRPDTQYF. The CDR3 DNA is TGTGCCTGGGGGAGGCCAGATACGCAGTATTTT.

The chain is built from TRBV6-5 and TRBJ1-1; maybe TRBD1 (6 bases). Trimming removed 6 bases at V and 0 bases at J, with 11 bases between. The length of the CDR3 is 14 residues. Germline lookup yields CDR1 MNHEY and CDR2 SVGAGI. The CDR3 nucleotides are TGTGCCAGCAGCCGGGACACGGTGAACACTGAAGCTTTCTTT. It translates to CASSRDTVNTEAFF.

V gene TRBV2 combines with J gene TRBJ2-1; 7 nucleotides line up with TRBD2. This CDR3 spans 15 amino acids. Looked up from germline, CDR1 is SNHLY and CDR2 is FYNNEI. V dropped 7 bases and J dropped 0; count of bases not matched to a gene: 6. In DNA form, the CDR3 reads TGTGCCAGCAATCGCGGCGGGAGCTCCTACAATGAGCAGTTCTTC. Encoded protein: CASNRGGSSYNEQFF.

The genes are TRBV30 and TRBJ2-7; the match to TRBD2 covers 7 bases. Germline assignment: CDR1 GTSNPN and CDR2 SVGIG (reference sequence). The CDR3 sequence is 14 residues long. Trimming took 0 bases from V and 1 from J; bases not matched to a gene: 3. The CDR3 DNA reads TGTGCCTGGAGTGTGCTAGCGGATTCCTACGAGCAGTACTTC. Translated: CAWSVLADSYEQYF.

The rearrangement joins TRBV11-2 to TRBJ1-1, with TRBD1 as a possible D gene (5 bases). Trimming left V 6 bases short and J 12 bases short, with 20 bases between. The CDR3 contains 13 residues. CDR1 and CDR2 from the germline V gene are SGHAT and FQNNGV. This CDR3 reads CASSFWGQDASFF. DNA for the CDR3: TGTGCCAGCAGTTTTTGGGGCCAAGATGCGTCTTTCTTT. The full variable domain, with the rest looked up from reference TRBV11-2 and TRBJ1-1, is EAGVAQSPRYKIIEKRQSVAFWCNPISGHATLYWYQQILGQGPKLLIQFQNNGVVDDSQLPKDRFSAERLKGVDSTLKIQPAKLEDSAVYLCASSFWGQDASFFGQGTRLTVV.

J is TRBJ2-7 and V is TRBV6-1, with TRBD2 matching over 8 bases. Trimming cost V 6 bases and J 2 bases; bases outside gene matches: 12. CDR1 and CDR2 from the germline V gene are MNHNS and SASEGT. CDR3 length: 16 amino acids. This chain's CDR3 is CASRRLARAPTYEQYF. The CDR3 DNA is TGTGCCAGCAGACGACTAGCGCGCGCCCCTACCTACGAGCAGTACTTC.

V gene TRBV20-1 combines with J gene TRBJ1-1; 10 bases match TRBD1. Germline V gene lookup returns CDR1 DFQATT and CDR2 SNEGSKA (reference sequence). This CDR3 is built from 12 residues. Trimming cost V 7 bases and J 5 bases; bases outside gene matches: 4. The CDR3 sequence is CSGQGALTEAFF. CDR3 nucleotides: TGCAGTGGACAGGGGGCGCTTACTGAAGCTTTCTTT.

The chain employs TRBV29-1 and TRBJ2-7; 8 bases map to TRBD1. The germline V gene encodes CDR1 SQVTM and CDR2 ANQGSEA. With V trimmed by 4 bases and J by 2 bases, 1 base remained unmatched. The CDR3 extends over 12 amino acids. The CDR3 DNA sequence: TGCAGCGTTGTGACAGGGGCCTACGAGCAGTACTTC. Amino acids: CSVVTGAYEQYF.

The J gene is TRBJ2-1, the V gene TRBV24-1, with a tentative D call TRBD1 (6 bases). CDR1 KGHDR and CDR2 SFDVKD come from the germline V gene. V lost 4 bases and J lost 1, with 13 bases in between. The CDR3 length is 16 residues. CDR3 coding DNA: TGTGCCACCAGTGACAGGACAGCGACGTCCTACAATGAGCAGTTCTTC. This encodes CATSDRTATSYNEQFF.

This CDR3 reads CSVGQGYTEAFF. For the CDR3, the DNA is TGCAGCGTAGGACAGGGGTACACTGAAGCTTTCTTT. This chain joins TRBV29-1 and TRBJ1-1, with 9 nucleotides matching TRBD1. This CDR3 is 12 amino acids long. CDR1 and CDR2 from the germline V gene are SQVTM and ANQGSEA. Germline trimming cut 6 bases from V and 3 bases from J; bases unmatched to any gene: 2.

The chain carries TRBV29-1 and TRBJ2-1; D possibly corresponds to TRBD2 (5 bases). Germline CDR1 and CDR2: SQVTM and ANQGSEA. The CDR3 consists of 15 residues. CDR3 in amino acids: CTLLTTQSSYNEQFF. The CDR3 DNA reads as TGCACCCTCTTGACTACACAGAGCTCCTACAATGAGCAGTTCTTC.